These 5 T cell receptor beta chains share one sample of origin, sequenced in a study of cytotoxic CD8 clonotypes in ibrutinib-treated CLL. Repertoires were generated with immunoSEQ multiplex PCR, while TCRdb's copy carries only in-frame clones and drops some. The repertoire holds some 310,000 clones, approximately 80% seen once, with roughly 6.3% in the top ten. Specimen: PBMCs, collected before ibrutinib treatment. The receptors shown here come from a human donor with chronic lymphocytic leukemia.

This chain uses TRBV14 with TRBJ1-5, with TRBD1 matching 8 bases. V lost 0 bases and J lost 6; bases outside the gene matches: 7. Germline V gives CDR1 SGHDN, CDR2 FVKESK. The CDR3 has 16 amino acids. The CDR3 coding sequence is TGTGCCAGCAGCCAAGATGGACAGGGTGGGGGTCAGCCCCAGCATTTT. Translating gives CASSQDGQGGGQPQHF.

The V call is TRBV15, the J call TRBJ2-7; TRBD2 matches at 9 bases. The CDR3 runs to 16 residues. From germline, CDR1 is LNHNV and CDR2 YYDKDF (reference sequence). V lost 2 bases and J lost 1; bases outside the gene matches: 6. CDR3 DNA: TGTGCCACCAGCAGATTGGGGCTAGCGGGATCCTACGAGCAGTACTTC. It encodes CATSRLGLAGSYEQYF.

The V call is TRBV7-8, the J call TRBJ1-1, with D unresolved. CDR1 SGHVS and CDR2 FQNEAQ come from the germline V gene. The CDR3 spans 15 residues. Trimming took off 6 bases at V and 1 base at J, with 15 bases between the two ends. As DNA, the CDR3 is TGTGCCAGCAGTCGACCCTTTAGAGGGAACACTGAAGCTTTCTTT. Its protein product is CASSRPFRGNTEAFF.

J is TRBJ1-2 and V is TRBV6-6; unclear D gene. The CDR3 has 15 amino acids. The germline V and J ends were trimmed by 0 bases and 2 bases, with 10 bases remaining between them. From germline, CDR1 is MNHNY and CDR2 SVGAGI (reference sequence). The CDR3 is CASSYSGQLNYGYTF. Written as DNA, the CDR3 is TGTGCCAGCAGTTACTCAGGGCAGTTGAACTATGGCTACACCTTC.

The rearrangement links TRBV6-6 to TRBJ2-5; D not certain. The CDR3 sequence is 11 residues long. Trimming removed 6 bases from V and 5 bases from J, with 7 bases in between. Per germline, CDR1 MNHNY and CDR2 SVGAGI (reference sequence). The DNA of the CDR3 is TGTGCCAGCAGAGTGGGGGAGACCCAGTACTTC. This sequence encodes CASRVGETQYF.